This entry lists 15 T cell receptor beta chains sequenced from one sample in a study of control samples from healthy donors and cancer patients (dated by TCRdb to about 2020). The library was generated by the immunoSEQ multiplex PCR assay. Entries here come from immuneACCESS through TCRdb and include only in-frame sequences with V and J called. Some clones fail to appear in such tables; in the studies checked, an unresolved V gene covers under half of the shortfall, and the cause of the remainder is unknown. The sample includes roughly 80,000 clones, with 85% to 95% observed a single time. The biggest ten clones account for 5.8% of the sample. Sequencing was carried out using blood. These receptors originate from a woman aged 60-75 years in good health.

V gene TRBV27 combines with J gene TRBJ2-6; 8 positions agree with TRBD1. The J segment lost 0 bases and the V segment lost 6 bases, leaving 7 bases of the junction unmatched. CDR1 and CDR2 from the germline V gene are MNHEY and SMNVEV (reference sequence). This CDR3 is 17 amino acids long. The CDR3 DNA follows: TGTGCCAGCAGCCCAGGGGGCCGTAGCTCTGGGGCCAACGTCCTGACTTTC. As protein: CASSPGGRSSGANVLTF.

The count of this clone is one. One junction end disagrees with the germline gene, perhaps due to a read error. V and J are TRBV12-3 or TRBV12-4 and TRBJ1-2; D uncertain. The CDR3 contains 9 residues. The CDR3 DNA sequence: TGTGCCAGCAGTGCACCTCCGCTCTTC. Translation gives CASSAPPLF.

V is TRBV21-1 and J is TRBJ2-5. TRBV21-1 corresponds to a pseudogene. The CDR3 contains 16 residues. The chain's CDR3 is CASSNDPWGAHEIQYF. The CDR3 nucleotides are TGTGCCAGCAGCAACGACCCTTGGGGGGCCCATGAGATCCAGTACTTC.

The V gene is TRBV12-5, the J gene TRBJ2-3; TRBD1 matches at 9 bases. The CDR3 runs 16 residues. Germline assignment: CDR1 LGHNT and CDR2 FRNRAP. After removal of 7 bases from V and 4 bases from J, the junction contained 12 bases not matched to a gene. The CDR3 spells CASAVGTGPRADTQYF. CDR3 sequence (DNA): TGTGCTAGTGCCGTAGGGACAGGGCCTAGGGCAGATACGCAGTATTTT.

The chain has TRBV4-1 and TRBJ1-4; D is unresolved. CDR1 is MGHRA, CDR2 YSYEKL, per germline. V shed 4 bases and J shed 0 bases, with 6 bases lying between them. This CDR3 is built from 14 residues. CDR3 DNA sequence: TGCGCCAGCAGCCCTCGCGCAACTAATGAAAAACTGTTTTTT. Residues: CASSPRATNEKLFF.

The chain employs TRBV30 and TRBJ2-3; 8 nucleotides align to TRBD2. Germline values: CDR1 GTSNPN, CDR2 SVGIG (reference sequence). This CDR3 has 15 amino acids. Unmatched junction bases numbered 8, after V lost 0 bases and J lost 6 bases. CDR3: CAWSVAGAGWDTQYF. Here the CDR3 DNA reads TGTGCCTGGAGTGTAGCGGGAGCCGGTTGGGATACGCAGTATTTT.

CDR3 nucleotides: TGTGCCAGCAGCCCTCAGTACGGTCAGCCCCAGCATTTT. Its protein product is CASSPQYGQPQHF. The V gene is TRBV7-2, the J gene TRBJ1-5; D not resolved. The V gene's germline CDR1 is SGHTA and CDR2 FQGNSA. The CDR3 contains 13 residues. V was pared by 5 bases and J by 6 bases, with 11 bases between.

The chain uses TRBV29-1 and TRBJ2-1; TRBD2 aligns across 10 bases. CDR3 length equals 13 residues. From germline, CDR1 is SQVTM and CDR2 ANQGSEA. After removal of 4 bases from V and 5 bases from J, the junction contained 2 bases not matched to a gene. The CDR3 is CSVVSGRNNEQFF. The DNA of the CDR3 is TGCAGCGTTGTTAGCGGGAGGAACAATGAGCAGTTCTTC.

The chain combines TRBV4-3 with TRBJ1-4; TRBD2 matches 7 bases. The end of the DNA aligns better with TRBJ2-2, so the J call may be wrong. Germline V gene lookup returns CDR1 LGHNA and CDR2 YSLEER. There are 17 residues in the CDR3. CDR3 residues: CASSPMLGGGIRQELFF. The CDR3 bases are TGCGCCAGCAGCCCGATGCTCGGCGGGGGAATCAGGCAGGAGCTGTTTTTT.

This clone came up a few times. The V call is TRBV7-3, the J call TRBJ2-3; 9 bases align to TRBD2. Germline CDR1 reads SGHTA; CDR2 reads FQGTGA. The CDR3 runs to 17 residues. The J segment lost 0 bases and the V segment lost 0 bases, leaving 4 bases of the junction unmatched. CDR3 sequence: CASSLTRLAASTDTQYF. For the CDR3, the DNA is TGTGCCAGCAGCTTAACAAGACTAGCGGCTAGCACAGATACGCAGTATTTT.

The rearrangement uses TRBV6-1 and TRBJ2-1; 14 positions agree with TRBD2. V lost 2 bases to trimming and J lost 10 bases; unmatched junction nucleotides: 13. The germline V gene encodes CDR1 MNHNS and CDR2 SASEGT. This CDR3 is 18 amino acids long. Written as DNA, the CDR3 is TGTGCCAGCAGTGAAATATCGCCGGGACTAGCGGGAGCAAAGGAGCAGTTCTTC. Translated, it gives CASSEISPGLAGAKEQFF.

The chain carries TRBV18 and TRBJ1-1; a weak D match, TRBD1 (5 bases). CDR3 length equals 15 residues. CDR1 is KGHSH, CDR2 LQKENI, per germline. Trimming removed 1 base at V and 3 bases at J, with 12 bases between. The CDR3 bases are TGTGCCAGCTCACCACGAGGGGCATCGGACACTGAAGCTTTCTTT. Protein: CASSPRGASDTEAFF.

The chain combines TRBV28 with TRBJ2-3; maybe TRBD1 (6 bases). V lost 2 bases and J 4 bases, leaving 7 bases between the germline ends. This CDR3 is built from 13 residues. From germline, CDR1 is MDHEN and CDR2 SYDVKM. The CDR3 is CASSLGGPDTQYF. DNA for the CDR3: TGTGCCAGCAGTTTAGGGGGCCCAGATACGCAGTATTTT.

The rearrangement joins TRBV23-1 to TRBJ1-1; a weak D match, TRBD1 (5 bases). TRBV23-1 qualifies as an ORF whose function is uncertain. Between the trimmed V and J ends, which lost 2 bases and 2 bases, there was a span of 15 bases. This CDR3 is 16 amino acids long. In nucleotides, the CDR3 is TGCGCCAGCAGTCAAATCGCGGGGCGAGCTAACACTGAAGCTTTCTTT. It is translated as CASSQIAGRANTEAFF.

V gene TRBV7-2 combines with J gene TRBJ1-1; TRBD1 is a possible D gene (5 bases). The CDR3 contains 16 residues. Trimming took 0 bases from V and 0 from J, leaving 11 bases between them. Germline V gene lookup returns CDR1 SGHTA and CDR2 FQGNSA. CDR3 coding DNA: TGTGCCAGCAGCTTAGCTCTCGGGGCCCTGAACACTGAAGCTTTCTTT. Amino acids: CASSLALGALNTEAFF.